This entry describes one TCR beta chain. Its antigen remains unidentified. Measured with immunoSEQ multiplex PCR; TCRdb has only the in-frame clones, and not every one. The sample carries roughly 130,000 clones, almost 90% recorded once. The data originate from a study of PD-1 blockade in mismatch repair-deficient tumors. All patients were mismatch repair deficient, assessed by either PCR or immunohistochemistry. The CDR3 is 15 residues long. Germline V gives CDR1 LNHDA, CDR2 SQIVND (reference sequence). V was clipped by 3 bases and J by 3 bases; unmatched bases: 3. General study findings and limits: Tumor-resident clones, often absent from pretreatment blood, expanded after pembrolizumab and then contracted.

The chain is built from TRBV19 and TRBJ2-2; 8 bases match TRBD2. The clonotype comes from an adult with mismatch repair-deficient cancer. The sequences come from peripheral blood, collected approximately 73 weeks after starting pembrolizumab. The CDR3 sequence is CASSMRLAYTGELFF. CDR3 DNA sequence: TGTGCCAGTAGTATGAGACTAGCGTACACCGGGGAGCTGTTTTTT.